These 16 T cell receptor beta chains were sequenced from one sample in a study of blood T cells in healthy people across ages. Together with a sample-barcoded 5' primer, a J-beta primer mix was included in a second PCR lasting about 6 to 11 cycles. TCRdb passed the 5' RACE reads through MiXCR, listing each CDR3 protein once. The sample includes roughly 1.9 million distinct CDR3 sequences, about 39% of them seen just once. Sequences were obtained from blood. Receptor source: a human donor in good health.

The chain is built from TRBV27 and TRBJ2-4; TRBD1 agrees at 9 bases. The CDR3 extends over 16 amino acids. Germline CDR1 reads MNHEY; CDR2 reads SMNVEV (reference sequence). V was clipped by 3 bases and J by 13 bases; unmatched bases: 16. The CDR3 sequence is CASSFLGTGLCYGQYF. The CDR3 DNA reads TGTGCCAGCAGTTTCTTGGGGACAGGGCTTTGCTACGGGCAGTACTTC.

The count of this clonotype is one. The chain combines TRBV30 with TRBJ1-5, with D possibly being TRBD1 (5 bases). V lost 5 bases and J lost 4, with 18 bases in between. Germline V lookup: CDR1 GTSNPN, CDR2 SVGIG (reference sequence). The CDR3 extends over 15 amino acids. The CDR3 DNA reads as TGTGCCTGGGGACCGGGACTGTCTTTAAATCAGCCCCAGCATTTT. It encodes CAWGPGLSLNQPQHF.

Concerning this clonotype: An end of the junction differs from the germline gene, which may be a read error. The chain is built from TRBV3-1 and TRBJ1-2, with a possible D match to TRBD1 (5 bases). This CDR3 has 18 amino acids. Germline loops: CDR1 LGHDT, CDR2 YNNKEL (reference sequence). CDR3 in amino acids: CVSSQEYRGPGLHYGYTF. CDR3 nucleotides: TGTGTCAGCAGCCAAGAATACCGGGGACCGGGACTCCACTATGGCTACACCTTC. The full variable domain, in which reference TRBV3-1 and TRBJ1-2 provide the parts outside the CDR3, is DTAVSQTPKYLVTQMGNDKSIKCEQNLGHDTMYWYKQDSKKFLKIMFSYNNKELIINETVPNRFSPKSPDKAHLNLHINSLELGDSAVYFCVSSQEYRGPGLHYGYTFGSGTRLTVV.

CDR3 in amino acids: CASSLVVLGLPIQETQYF. CDR3 in DNA: TGTGCCAGCAGCTTAGTCGTGCTCGGACTCCCGATCCAAGAGACCCAGTACTTC. The chain carries TRBV7-2 and TRBJ2-5, with D possibly being TRBD2 (5 bases). V lost 1 base to trimming and J lost 1 base, with 19 bases between them. This CDR3 has 18 amino acids. Germline CDR1 is SGHTA and CDR2 is FQGNSA.

The chain joins TRBV10-3 to TRBJ2-5; 7 nucleotides line up with TRBD2. This CDR3 has 14 amino acids. Trimming removed 10 bases from V and 5 bases from J; junction bases left unmatched: 13. CDR1 and CDR2 (germline): ENHRY, SYGVKD. CDR3 amino acids: CATTSSGLGETQYF. CDR3 DNA: TGTGCCACCACCTCTAGCGGTTTGGGGGAGACCCAGTACTTC.

The CDR3 here is CASSLLETRGEQYF. The CDR3 region has the DNA TGTGCCAGCAGTTTGTTGGAAACCCGAGGCGAGCAGTACTTC. The rearrangement joins TRBV12-3 or TRBV12-4 to TRBJ2-7; D is ambiguous. CDR3 size: 14 residues. V lost 3 bases to trimming and J lost 6 bases, with 15 bases between them.

This clonotype was seen a handful of times. The CDR3 spells CASSSPGTGGETQYF. CDR3 nucleotides: TGTGCCAGCAGTTCCCCGGGGACAGGGGGAGAGACCCAGTACTTC. This chain joins TRBV6-2 or TRBV6-3 and TRBJ2-7; 11 bases fit TRBD1. The J call may be wrong; the DNA end is better matched by TRBJ2-5. The CDR3 is 15 amino acids. The germline V gene has CDR1 MNHEY and CDR2 SVGEGT.

This chain uses TRBV29-1 with TRBJ2-2, with D uncertain. V was pared by 4 bases and J by 4 bases, with 10 bases between. This CDR3 has 13 amino acids. CDR1 is SQVTM and CDR2 is ANQGSEA in the germline V gene. The CDR3 loop is CSVASMVTGELFF. The CDR3 DNA reads as TGCAGCGTTGCCAGTATGGTCACCGGGGAGCTGTTTTTT.

This clonotype was recorded a few times. This chain links TRBV29-1 with TRBJ2-7; either TRBD1 or TRBD2 may fit D (5 bases each). V was clipped by 7 bases and J by 0 bases, with 16 bases between them. The CDR3 has 14 amino acids. Germline V gene data show CDR1 as SQVTM and CDR2 as ANQGSEA. CDR3 coding DNA: TGCAGCGCCGTCGGGACGGTCAGCTCCTACGAGCAGTACTTC. This encodes CSAVGTVSSYEQYF.

This clonotype has a handful of counts. The J gene is TRBJ1-6, the V gene TRBV7-2; D ambiguous. CDR1 and CDR2 from the germline V gene are SGHTA and FQGNSA. The CDR3 loop spans 15 amino acids. V shed 1 base and J shed 10 bases, with 14 bases lying between them. In nucleotides, the CDR3 is TGTGCCAGCAGCTTAGAATTATGGGCAGCGTCACCCCTCCACTTT. It yields the protein CASSLELWAASPLHF.

The gene calls are TRBV7-2 and TRBJ2-3; D assignment may be TRBD1 or TRBD2 (5 bases each). The CDR3 is 15 amino acids. The V end was cut by 3 bases, the J end by 2 bases, with 12 bases between. Germline V CDR1 and CDR2: SGHTA, FQGNSA. The CDR3 loop is CASSLERGPTDTQYF. The CDR3 nucleotides read TGTGCCAGCAGCTTGGAGAGGGGACCCACAGATACGCAGTATTTT.

This rearrangement joins TRBV10-3 to TRBJ2-4; D may be TRBD1 or TRBD2 (5 bases each). The tail of the sequence fits TRBJ2-7 better, so the J call may be wrong. Germline lookup yields CDR1 ENHRY and CDR2 SYGVKD. This CDR3 comprises 14 residues. The CDR3 nucleotides are TGTGCCATCAGTCCCGGGGTGGAGCAGGGCGAGCAGTACTTC. Residues: CAISPGVEQGEQYF.

This clonotype was counted only a few times. The CDR3 is CSAQQRSRSYEQYF. CDR3 nucleotide sequence: TGCAGTGCCCAGCAGCGCTCGAGGAGTTACGAGCAGTACTTC. The rearrangement joins TRBV20-1 to TRBJ2-7; D is uncertain. The CDR3 extends over 14 amino acids. V gave up 6 bases and J gave up 4 bases, with 19 bases separating them. Per germline, CDR1 DFQATT and CDR2 SNEGSKA (reference sequence).

This clonotype showed up just a few times. The gene calls are TRBV4-2 and TRBJ2-7; D might be TRBD2 (6 bases). The CDR3 consists of 16 residues. V was cut by 0 bases and J by 0 bases, with 12 bases left in between. Germline CDR1 is LGHNA and CDR2 is YNFKEQ. CDR3 in amino acids: CASSQELPGSSYEQYF. The CDR3, as DNA: TGTGCCAGCAGCCAAGAGTTACCCGGGAGCTCCTACGAGCAGTACTTC.

This clonotype was seen many times. The chain has TRBV4-3 and TRBJ2-6; D is unresolved. V lost 0 bases and J 0 bases, leaving 9 bases between the germline ends. Germline loops: CDR1 LGHNA, CDR2 YSLEER. There are 17 residues in the CDR3. CDR3: CASSQDESYSGANVLTF. DNA of the CDR3: TGCGCCAGCAGCCAAGACGAAAGTTACTCTGGGGCCAACGTCCTGACTTTC.

The chain is built from TRBV5-1 and TRBJ1-4; no reliable D call. Per the germline V gene, CDR1 is SGHRS and CDR2 is YFSETQ. CDR3 length: 13 residues. V lost 7 bases and J lost 3, with 10 bases in between. The CDR3 sequence is CASRTGSNEKLFF. CDR3 sequence (DNA): TGCGCCAGCCGTACGGGGTCTAATGAAAAACTGTTTTTT.